This T cell receptor beta chain emerged from a study of T cell responses to AZD1222 COVID-19 vaccine. Study-wide results and limits: It should be noted that donors were predominantly white British and more often female, and clonal diversity was possibly underestimated. Among those given AZD1222, only five or six were seropositive at baseline. Repertoires were collected only later (after the peak T cell response had occurred).

The ends were cut back, 0 bases at V and 1 base at J, with 7 bases in the middle. CDR3 size: 14 residues. Germline values: CDR1 SGDLS, CDR2 YYNGEE. As to this clone: What it binds is not known. Other DNA sequences within the sample encode an identical CDR3.

TCRdb keeps only in-frame clones here, not all; method: immunoSEQ multiplex PCR. The data hold fewer than 120,000 clones, with nearly 90% observed a single time. Here the sequenced sample was peripheral blood, taken on day 0 of AZD1222 vaccination. The chain is built from TRBV9 and TRBJ2-5; no clear D. The sequence derives from an adult in good health. The CDR3 DNA sequence: TGTGCCAGCAGCGTAGGTTGGGCCCAAGAGACCCAGTACTTC. This sequence encodes CASSVGWAQETQYF.